The source of this T cell receptor beta chain is a study of human T cells and chemical hapten exposure. Study-wide results and limits: Following DPC sensitization, TCRs present above 1 in 1000 frequency showed no change. Expanded TCRs clustered into significantly more large CDR3 similarity groups than controls, the analysis revealed.

Time point of the sample: patch test 1, 2 weeks after DPC sensitization. Documented treatment: therapeutic diphenylcyclopropenone sensitization with weekly scalp DPC. Researchers sampled blood before each patch test went on. The study drew its donors from alopecia patients who were 18 to 70 years old and suitable for DPC. The CDR3 is made up of 15 amino acids. Germline values: CDR1 SGHRS, CDR2 YFSETQ. TCRdb reprocessed the RACE reads with MiXCR, giving one entry per CDR3 protein. The profile covers approximately 400,000 distinct CDR3 sequences, with approximately 4.4% appearing a single time and under 3% taken by the ten largest. With regard to this clonotype: Its matching antigen is unknown. A clone one base away is much larger, so this may be a read error.

V and J are TRBV5-1 and TRBJ2-1; 10 bases are a match to TRBD2. This sequence was found in a woman aged 45-65 years with alopecia areata. Some clones in this sample may be carry-over from other donors' samples. The sequencing used whole blood, collected in connection with sensitization to the hapten diphenylcyclopropenone (DPC). Here the CDR3 reads CASSLGTSGNDEQSF. In DNA form, the CDR3 reads TGCGCCAGCAGCTTGGGAACTAGCGGGAACGATGAGCAGTCCTTC.